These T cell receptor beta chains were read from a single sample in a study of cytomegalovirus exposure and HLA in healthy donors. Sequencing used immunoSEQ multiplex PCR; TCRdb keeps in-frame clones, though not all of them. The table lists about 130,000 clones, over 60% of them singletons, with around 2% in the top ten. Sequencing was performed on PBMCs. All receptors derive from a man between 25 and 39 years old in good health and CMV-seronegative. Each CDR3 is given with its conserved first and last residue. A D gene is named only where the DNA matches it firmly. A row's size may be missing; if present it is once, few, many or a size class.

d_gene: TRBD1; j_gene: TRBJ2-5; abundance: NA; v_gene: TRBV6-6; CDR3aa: CASRAGGQETQYF
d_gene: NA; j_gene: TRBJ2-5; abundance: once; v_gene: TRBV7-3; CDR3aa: CASSLSGEETQYF
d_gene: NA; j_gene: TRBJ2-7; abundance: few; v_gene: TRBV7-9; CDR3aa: CASSARTDEQYF
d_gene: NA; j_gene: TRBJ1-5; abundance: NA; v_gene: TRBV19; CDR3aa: CASSIVQGLNNQPQHF
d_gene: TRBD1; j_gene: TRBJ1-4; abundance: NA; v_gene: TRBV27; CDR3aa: CASSLRPGGEKLFF
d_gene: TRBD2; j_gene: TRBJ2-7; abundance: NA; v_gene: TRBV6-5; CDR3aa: CASSYSLAGDSYEQYF
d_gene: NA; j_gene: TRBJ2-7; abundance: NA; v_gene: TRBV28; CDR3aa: CASSRGVYEQYF
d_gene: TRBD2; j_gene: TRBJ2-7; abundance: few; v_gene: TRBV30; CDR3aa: CAWGTSGRVAYEQYF
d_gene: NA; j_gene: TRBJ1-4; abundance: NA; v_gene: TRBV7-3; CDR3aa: CASSAPSGTIAEKLFF
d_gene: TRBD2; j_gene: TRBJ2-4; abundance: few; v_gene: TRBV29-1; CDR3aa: CSGHHSGEGIQYF
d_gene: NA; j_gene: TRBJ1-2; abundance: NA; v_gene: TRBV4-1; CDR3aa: CASSQDRGVDYGYTF
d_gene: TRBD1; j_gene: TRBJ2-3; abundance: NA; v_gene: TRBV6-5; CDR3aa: CASRRRDSTQYF
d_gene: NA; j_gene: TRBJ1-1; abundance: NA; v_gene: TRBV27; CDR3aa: CASSPMNTEAFF
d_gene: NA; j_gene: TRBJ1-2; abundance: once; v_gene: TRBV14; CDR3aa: CASSHSQGHGYTF
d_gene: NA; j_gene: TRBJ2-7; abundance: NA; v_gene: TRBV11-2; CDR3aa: CASSPLGQGIYEQYF
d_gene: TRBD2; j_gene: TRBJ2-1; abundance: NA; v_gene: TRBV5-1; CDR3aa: CASSSPGTSGARHNEQFF